This passage covers 21 T cell receptor beta chains from one sample sequenced in a study of cytomegalovirus exposure and HLA in healthy donors. Libraries were prepared by immunoSEQ multiplex PCR; TCRdb keeps only in-frame clonotypes and omits some of them. The sample gives some 150,000 clones, 94% of which show up once; approximately 1.8% is in the top ten. Sequences were obtained from PBMCs. These receptor sequences come from a man between 18 and 29 years old in good health and CMV-seropositive.

CDR3 loop: CASSLSSYNSPLHF. The CDR3 nucleotides read TGTGCCAGCAGCTTATCTTCCTATAATTCACCCCTCCACTTT. The V and J genes are TRBV7-9 and TRBJ1-6; no reliable D call. Germline values: CDR1 SEHNR, CDR2 FQNEAQ (reference sequence). Trimming cost V 2 bases and J 1 base, with 3 bases left between them. This CDR3 contains 14 residues. The complete variable domain, with remaining parts taken from reference TRBV7-9 and TRBJ1-6, reads DTGVSQNPRHKITKRGQNVTFRCDPISEHNRLYWYRQTLGQGPEFLTYFQNEAQLEKSRLLSDRFSAERPKGSFSTLEIQRTEQGDSAMYLCASSLSSYNSPLHFGNGTRLTVT.

V and J are TRBV5-1 and TRBJ2-3; 7 bases agree with TRBD2. CDR1 SGHRS and CDR2 YFSETQ come from the germline V gene. Trimming at V came to 1 base and at J to 3 bases, leaving 8 bases not matched to a gene. The CDR3 loop spans 16 amino acids. CDR3 DNA: TGCGCCAGCAGCTTGTACTCCCGGGAGGCAACAGATACGCAGTATTTT. Encoded protein: CASSLYSREATDTQYF.

The rearrangement links TRBV9 to TRBJ2-3; TRBD2 agrees at 13 bases. This CDR3 is built from 17 residues. Germline loops: CDR1 SGDLS, CDR2 YYNGEE. V dropped 5 bases and J dropped 4; count of bases not matched to a gene: 10. The CDR3 sequence: CASSGWTSGSNADTQYF. The CDR3 DNA is TGTGCCAGCAGTGGATGGACTAGCGGGAGTAATGCAGATACGCAGTATTTT.

This chain connects TRBV5-1 to TRBJ2-2, with D possibly matching TRBD1 (6 bases). The germline V gene has CDR1 SGHRS and CDR2 YFSETQ. Trimming took 4 bases from V and 2 from J, leaving 12 bases between them. CDR3 length: 15 residues. Here the CDR3 reads CASSPDRSNTGELFF. In nucleotides, the CDR3 is TGCGCCAGCAGCCCTGACAGGTCTAACACCGGGGAGCTGTTTTTT.

The genes are TRBV5-1 and TRBJ2-3, with D maybe TRBD2 (6 bases). V lost 4 bases and J lost 4, with 13 bases in between. Per the germline V gene, CDR1 is SGHRS and CDR2 is YFSETQ. This CDR3 contains 14 residues. DNA for the CDR3: TGCGCCAGCAGCGCCAAGGTAGCGGCAGATACGCAGTATTTT. Translating gives CASSAKVAADTQYF.

The rearrangement joins TRBV2 to TRBJ2-3; a possible D gene is TRBD2 (6 bases). The CDR3 covers 14 residues. The germline V gene encodes CDR1 SNHLY and CDR2 FYNNEI. V gave up 3 bases and J gave up 5 bases, with 12 bases separating them. As DNA, the CDR3 is TGTGCCAGCAGTGACGAGATGGGGGGAGATACGCAGTATTTT. The encoded protein is CASSDEMGGDTQYF.

This clone was observed a handful of times. The chain carries TRBV2 and TRBJ2-3; D is possibly TRBD2 (6 bases). The CDR3 is made up of 15 amino acids. Trimming cost V 7 bases and J 2 bases, with 16 bases left between them. The V gene's germline CDR1 is SNHLY and CDR2 FYNNEI. Here the CDR3 reads CASTTLSGLTDTQYF. For the CDR3, the DNA is TGTGCCAGCACGACCCTTAGCGGCCTCACAGATACGCAGTATTTT.

The CDR3 is CASSARDSPDEQYF. The CDR3 DNA follows: TGTGCCAGCAGTGCCCGGGACAGCCCAGACGAGCAGTACTTC. The chain is built from TRBV6-5 and TRBJ2-7; 7 bases match TRBD1. Germline trimming cut 5 bases from V and 5 bases from J; bases unmatched to any gene: 9. Germline values: CDR1 MNHEY, CDR2 SVGAGI. This CDR3 is 14 amino acids long.

The chain combines TRBV5-1 with TRBJ2-1; 13 positions match TRBD2. With V trimmed by 0 bases and J by 8 bases, 5 bases remained unmatched. The V gene's germline CDR1 is SGHRS and CDR2 YFSETQ. The CDR3 sequence is 16 residues long. CDR3: CASSLVLAGGVDEQFF. The DNA of the CDR3 is TGCGCCAGCAGCTTGGTACTAGCGGGAGGGGTAGATGAGCAGTTCTTC.

The rearrangement joins TRBV9 to TRBJ1-2; no clear D gene. This CDR3 has 14 amino acids. The V end was cut by 2 bases, the J end by 3 bases, with 11 bases between. Germline V CDR1 and CDR2: SGDLS, YYNGEE. The CDR3: CASSVSLGDYGYTF. CDR3 coding DNA: TGTGCCAGCAGCGTCTCCTTGGGAGACTATGGCTACACCTTC.

The chain joins TRBV7-8 to TRBJ2-7; 7 nucleotides match TRBD2. J gave up 3 bases and V 5 bases, and 7 bases lay outside the gene matches. The CDR3 loop spans 14 amino acids. Germline CDR1 and CDR2: SGHVS and FQNEAQ. CDR3 protein: CASSPRTRNYEQYF. The CDR3 nucleotides are TGTGCCAGCAGCCCAAGGACTAGAAACTACGAGCAGTACTTC.

Only one count was recorded for this clone. The rearrangement joins TRBV6-5 to TRBJ2-3; 9 nucleotides line up with TRBD2. The germline V gene has CDR1 MNHEY and CDR2 SVGAGI. V shed 8 bases and J 6 bases; nucleotides not matched to a gene: 6. The CDR3 loop spans 13 amino acids. DNA of the CDR3: TGTGCCAGCGGGCGCGGGAGGGCTGATACGCAGTATTTT. Its protein is CASGRGRADTQYF.

The rearrangement uses TRBV10-3 and TRBJ1-1; D is unclear. Germline-derived CDR1 and CDR2 are ENHRY and SYGVKD. Trimming left V 1 base short and J 0 bases short, with 9 bases between. The CDR3 is 15 amino acids. CDR3 loop: CAISEFGQLNTEAFF. In DNA, the CDR3 is TGTGCCATCAGTGAGTTTGGGCAGTTGAACACTGAAGCTTTCTTT.

The CDR3 protein is CASTRQGEADTQYF. For the CDR3, the DNA is TGTGCCAGCACCAGACAGGGGGAGGCAGATACGCAGTATTTT. The V call is TRBV2, the J call TRBJ2-3; TRBD1 matches 9 bases. Germline CDR1 is SNHLY and CDR2 is FYNNEI. This CDR3 is built from 14 residues. Trimming at V came to 7 bases and at J to 4 bases, leaving 6 bases not matched to a gene.

This chain connects TRBV29-1 to TRBJ1-1; 8 bases align to TRBD1. CDR3 length: 12 amino acids. With V trimmed by 7 bases and J by 1 base, 2 bases remained unmatched. Looked up from germline, CDR1 is SQVTM and CDR2 is ANQGSEA. The CDR3: CSGGTGNTEAFF. CDR3 sequence (DNA): TGCAGCGGGGGGACAGGGAACACTGAAGCTTTCTTT.

Here the CDR3 DNA reads TGTGCCAGCAGCTTAGAGGCGGACAGGGGAGGAGATACGCAGTATTTT. Its protein product is CASSLEADRGGDTQYF. The chain recombines TRBV7-6 with TRBJ2-3; TRBD1 aligns across 9 bases. The ends lost 1 base at V and 5 bases at J; junction bases unmatched: 7. The CDR3 has 16 residues. Per the germline V gene, CDR1 is SGHVS and CDR2 is FNYEAQ.

The V gene is TRBV6-6, the J gene TRBJ2-4; maybe TRBD2 (6 bases). The V and J ends lost 2 bases and 3 bases respectively, with 14 bases between them. The germline V gene has CDR1 MNHNY and CDR2 SVGAGI (reference sequence). This CDR3 comprises 16 residues. The CDR3 spells CASSYPGESSKNIQYF. The CDR3 nucleotides read TGTGCCAGCAGTTACCCGGGGGAATCGAGCAAAAACATTCAGTACTTC.

The chain employs TRBV5-1 and TRBJ2-6, with D possibly being TRBD1 (5 bases). The V end was cut by 4 bases, the J end by 3 bases, with 11 bases between. The CDR3 sequence is 15 residues long. Germline assignment: CDR1 SGHRS and CDR2 YFSETQ. CDR3 in DNA: TGCGCCAGCAGCCTTACAGGCCATGGGGCCAACGTCCTGACTTTC. Residues: CASSLTGHGANVLTF.

This clone showed up just once. The J gene is TRBJ1-5, the V gene TRBV5-4, with D possibly matching TRBD1 (5 bases). CDR1 SGHNT and CDR2 YYREEE come from the germline V gene (reference sequence). The V end was cut by 9 bases, the J end by 3 bases, with 28 bases between. This CDR3 comprises 18 residues. The CDR3 bases are TGTGCCATCCCGAGGGACTTAGTGCTAGATGCTCCCAATCAGCCCCAGCATTTT. The encoded protein is CAIPRDLVLDAPNQPQHF. Full variable domain (missing parts from reference TRBV5-4 and TRBJ1-5): ETGVTQSPTHLIKTRGQQVTLRCSSQSGHNTVSWYQQALGQGPQFIFQYYREEENGRGNFPPRFSGLQFPNYSSELNVNALELDDSALYLCAIPRDLVLDAPNQPQHFGDGTRLSIL.

This chain links TRBV5-1 with TRBJ2-7, with 7 bases lining up with TRBD1. Losses at the gene ends were 4 bases for V and 3 bases for J; bases not matched to a gene: 10. Per the germline V gene, CDR1 is SGHRS and CDR2 is YFSETQ. The CDR3 loop spans 15 amino acids. Here the CDR3 reads CASSTGVAPNYEQYF. The CDR3 DNA follows: TGCGCCAGCAGCACAGGGGTCGCCCCGAACTACGAGCAGTACTTC.

V usage is TRBV6-6 and J usage is TRBJ2-1, with 9 nucleotides matching TRBD2. The CDR3 has 16 amino acids. V dropped 0 bases and J dropped 7; count of bases not matched to a gene: 7. From germline, CDR1 is MNHNY and CDR2 SVGAGI (reference sequence). The CDR3 here is CASSYSYAGGQNEQFF. CDR3 coding DNA: TGTGCCAGCAGTTACTCGTATGCGGGAGGGCAGAATGAGCAGTTCTTC.